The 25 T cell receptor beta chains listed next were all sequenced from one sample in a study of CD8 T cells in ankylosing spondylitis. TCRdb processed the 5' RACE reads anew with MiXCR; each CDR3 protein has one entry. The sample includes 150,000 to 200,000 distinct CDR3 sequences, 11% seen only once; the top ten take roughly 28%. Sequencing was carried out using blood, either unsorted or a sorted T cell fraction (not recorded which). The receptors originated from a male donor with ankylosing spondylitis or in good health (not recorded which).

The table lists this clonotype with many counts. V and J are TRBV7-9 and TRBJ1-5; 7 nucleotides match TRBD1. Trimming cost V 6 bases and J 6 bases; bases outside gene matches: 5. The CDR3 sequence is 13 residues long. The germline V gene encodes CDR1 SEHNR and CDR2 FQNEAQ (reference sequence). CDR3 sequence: CASSSGGSQPQHF. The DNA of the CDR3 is TGTGCCAGCAGTTCAGGGGGGAGTCAGCCCCAGCATTTT.

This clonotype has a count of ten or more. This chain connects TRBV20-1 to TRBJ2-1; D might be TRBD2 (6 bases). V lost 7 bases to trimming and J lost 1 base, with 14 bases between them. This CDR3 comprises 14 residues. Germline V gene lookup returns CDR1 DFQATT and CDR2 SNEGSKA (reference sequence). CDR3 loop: CSGRREVSYNEQFF. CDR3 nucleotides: TGCAGTGGTAGGCGGGAAGTGTCCTACAATGAGCAGTTCTTC.

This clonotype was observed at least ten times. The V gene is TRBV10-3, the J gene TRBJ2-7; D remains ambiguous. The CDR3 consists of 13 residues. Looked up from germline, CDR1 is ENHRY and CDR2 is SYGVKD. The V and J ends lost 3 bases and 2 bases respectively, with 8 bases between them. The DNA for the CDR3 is TGTGCCATCAGTGACCGGCAGCCCTACGAGCAGTACTTC. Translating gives CAISDRQPYEQYF.

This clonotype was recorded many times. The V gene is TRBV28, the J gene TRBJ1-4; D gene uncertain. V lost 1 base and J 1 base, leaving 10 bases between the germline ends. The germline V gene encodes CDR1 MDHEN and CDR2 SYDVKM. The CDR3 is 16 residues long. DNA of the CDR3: TGTGCCAGCAGTTTATCCCCACACGGAACTAATGAAAAACTGTTTTTT. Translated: CASSLSPHGTNEKLFF.

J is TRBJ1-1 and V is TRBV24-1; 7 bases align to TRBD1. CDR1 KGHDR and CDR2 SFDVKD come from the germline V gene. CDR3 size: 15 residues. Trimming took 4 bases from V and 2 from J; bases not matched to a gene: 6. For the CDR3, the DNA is TGTGCCACCAGTGACCCAAGACAGGGCAACACTGAAGCTTTCTTT. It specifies CATSDPRQGNTEAFF.

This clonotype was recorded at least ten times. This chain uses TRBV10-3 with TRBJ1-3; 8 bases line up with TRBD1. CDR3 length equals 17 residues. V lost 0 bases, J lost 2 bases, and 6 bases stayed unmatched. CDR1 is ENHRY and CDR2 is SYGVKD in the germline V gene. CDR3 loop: CAISESPDRATGNTIYF. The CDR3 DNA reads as TGTGCCATCAGTGAGTCTCCGGACAGGGCGACTGGAAACACCATATATTTT.

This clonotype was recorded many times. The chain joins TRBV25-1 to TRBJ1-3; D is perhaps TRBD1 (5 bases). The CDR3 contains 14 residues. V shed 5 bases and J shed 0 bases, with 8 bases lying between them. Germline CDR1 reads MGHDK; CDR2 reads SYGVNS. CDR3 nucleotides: TGTGCCAGCAGTTCGGACACCTCTGGAAACACCATATATTTT. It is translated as CASSSDTSGNTIYF.

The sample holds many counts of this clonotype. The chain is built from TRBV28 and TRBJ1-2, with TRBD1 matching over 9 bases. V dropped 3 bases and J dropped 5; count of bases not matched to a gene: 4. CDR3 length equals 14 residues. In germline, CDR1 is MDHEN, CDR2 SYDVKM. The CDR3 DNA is TGTGCCAGCAGTTTCTCGACAGGGGGTTATGGCTACACCTTC. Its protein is CASSFSTGGYGYTF.

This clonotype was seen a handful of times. The CDR3 here is CSARGRLGGAGLSPSSYEQYF. Here the CDR3 DNA reads TGCAGTGCTAGAGGCCGACTAGGGGGCGCCGGACTTTCCCCTAGCTCCTACGAGCAGTACTTC. V gene TRBV20-1 combines with J gene TRBJ2-7; the D gene is possibly TRBD1 (7 bases). The CDR3 covers 21 residues. The V gene's germline CDR1 is DFQATT and CDR2 SNEGSKA (reference sequence). The germline V and J ends were trimmed by 1 base and 0 bases, with 31 bases remaining between them.

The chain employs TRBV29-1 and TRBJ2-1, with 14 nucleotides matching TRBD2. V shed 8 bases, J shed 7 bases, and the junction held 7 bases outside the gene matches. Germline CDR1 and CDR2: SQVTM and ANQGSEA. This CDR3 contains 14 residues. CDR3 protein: CSSGLAGVSNEQFF. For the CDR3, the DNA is TGCAGCTCGGGACTAGCGGGAGTGTCGAATGAGCAGTTCTTC.

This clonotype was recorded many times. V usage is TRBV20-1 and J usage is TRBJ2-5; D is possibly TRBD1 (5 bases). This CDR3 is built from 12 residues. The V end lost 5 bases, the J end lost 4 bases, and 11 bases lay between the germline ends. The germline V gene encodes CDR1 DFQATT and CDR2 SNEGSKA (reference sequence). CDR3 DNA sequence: TGCAGTGCTGAGGAGCAGGGAGAGACCCAGTACTTC. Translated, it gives CSAEEQGETQYF.

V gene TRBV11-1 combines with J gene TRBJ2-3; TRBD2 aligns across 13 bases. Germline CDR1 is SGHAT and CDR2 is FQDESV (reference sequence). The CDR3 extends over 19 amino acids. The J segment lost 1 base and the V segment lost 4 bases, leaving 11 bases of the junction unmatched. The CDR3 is CASSSYRRTSGRRTDTQYF. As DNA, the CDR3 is TGTGCCAGCAGCTCCTACCGCCGGACTAGCGGGAGACGCACAGATACGCAGTATTTT. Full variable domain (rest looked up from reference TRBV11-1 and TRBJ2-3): EAEVAQSPRYKITEKSQAVAFWCDPISGHATLYWYRQILGQGPELLVQFQDESVVDDSQLPKDRFSAERLKGVDSTLKIQPAELGDSAMYLCASSSYRRTSGRRTDTQYFGPGTRLTVL.

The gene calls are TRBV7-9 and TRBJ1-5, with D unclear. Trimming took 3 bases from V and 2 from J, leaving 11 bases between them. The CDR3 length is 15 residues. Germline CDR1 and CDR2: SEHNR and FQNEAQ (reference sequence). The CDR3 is CASSFGSAGNQPQHF. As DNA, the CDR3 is TGTGCCAGCAGCTTCGGGAGTGCGGGCAATCAGCCCCAGCATTTT.

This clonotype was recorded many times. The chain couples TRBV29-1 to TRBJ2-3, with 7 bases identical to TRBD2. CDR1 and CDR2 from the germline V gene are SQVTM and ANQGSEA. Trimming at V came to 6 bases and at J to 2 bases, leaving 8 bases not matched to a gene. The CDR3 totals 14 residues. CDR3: CSVRSLAVTDTQYF. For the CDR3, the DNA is TGCAGCGTGAGGTCGCTAGCGGTCACAGATACGCAGTATTTT.

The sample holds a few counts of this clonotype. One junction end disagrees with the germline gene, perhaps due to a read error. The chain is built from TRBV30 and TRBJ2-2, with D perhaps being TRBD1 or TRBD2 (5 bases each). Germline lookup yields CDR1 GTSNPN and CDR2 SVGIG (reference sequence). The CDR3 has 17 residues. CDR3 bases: TGTGCCTGGAGGGTTCGAGGGGCGCGACTGAACGCCGGGGAGCTGTTTTTT. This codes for CAWRVRGARLNAGELFF. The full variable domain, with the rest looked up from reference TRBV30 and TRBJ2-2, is SQTIHQWPATLVQPVGSPLSLECTVEGTSNPNLYWYRQAAGRGLQLLFYSVGIGQISSEVPQNLSASRPQDRQFILSSKKLLLSDSGFYLCAWRVRGARLNAGELFFGEGSRLTVL.

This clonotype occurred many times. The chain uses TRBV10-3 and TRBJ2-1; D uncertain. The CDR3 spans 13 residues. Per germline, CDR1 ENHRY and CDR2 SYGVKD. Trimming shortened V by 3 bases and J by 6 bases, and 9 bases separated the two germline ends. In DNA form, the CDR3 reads TGTGCCATCAGTGACGCTGGGTCCAATGAGCAGTTCTTC. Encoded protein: CAISDAGSNEQFF.

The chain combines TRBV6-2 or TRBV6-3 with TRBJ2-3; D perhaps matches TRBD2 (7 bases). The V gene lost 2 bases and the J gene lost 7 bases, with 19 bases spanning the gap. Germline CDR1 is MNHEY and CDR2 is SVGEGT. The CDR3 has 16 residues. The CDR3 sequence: CASSYGGGVGENTQYF. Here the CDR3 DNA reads TGTGCCAGCAGTTACGGGGGGGGCGTGGGAGAGAATACGCAGTATTTT.

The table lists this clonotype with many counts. The CDR3 loop is CASRLRRPTEQFF. CDR3 coding DNA: TGTGCCAGCAGACTTAGACGACCCACTGAGCAGTTCTTC. The V and J genes are TRBV6-1 and TRBJ2-1; D not certain. V lost 6 bases and J lost 9, with 15 bases in between. This CDR3 comprises 13 residues. Germline CDR1 is MNHNS and CDR2 is SASEGT.

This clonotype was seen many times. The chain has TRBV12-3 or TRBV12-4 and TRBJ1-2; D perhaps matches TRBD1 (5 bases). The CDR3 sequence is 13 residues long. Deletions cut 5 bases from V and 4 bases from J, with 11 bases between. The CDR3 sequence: CASSLPGGYGYTF. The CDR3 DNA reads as TGTGCCAGCAGTCTCCCGGGGGGCTATGGCTACACCTTC.

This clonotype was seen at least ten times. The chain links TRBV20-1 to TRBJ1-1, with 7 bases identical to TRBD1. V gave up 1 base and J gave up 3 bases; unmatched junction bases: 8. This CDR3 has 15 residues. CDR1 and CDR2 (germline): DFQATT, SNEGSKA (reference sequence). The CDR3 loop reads CSARVGGTDHTEAFF. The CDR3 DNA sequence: TGCAGTGCTAGAGTGGGGGGGACAGACCACACTGAAGCTTTCTTT.

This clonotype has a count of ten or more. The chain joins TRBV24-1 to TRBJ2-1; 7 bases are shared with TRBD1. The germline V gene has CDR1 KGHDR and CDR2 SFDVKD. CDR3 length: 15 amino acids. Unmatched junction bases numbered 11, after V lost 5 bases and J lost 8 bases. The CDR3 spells CATSGEGGAGDEQFF. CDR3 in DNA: TGTGCCACCAGTGGAGAAGGGGGCGCCGGGGATGAGCAGTTCTTC.

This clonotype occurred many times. The CDR3 spells CSARVQLEKLFF. Written as DNA, the CDR3 is TGCAGTGCTAGAGTCCAGCTTGAAAAACTGTTTTTT. V usage is TRBV20-1 and J usage is TRBJ1-4; D is unresolved. V lost 1 base and J 7 bases, leaving 7 bases between the germline ends. This CDR3 contains 12 residues. Germline values: CDR1 DFQATT, CDR2 SNEGSKA (reference sequence).

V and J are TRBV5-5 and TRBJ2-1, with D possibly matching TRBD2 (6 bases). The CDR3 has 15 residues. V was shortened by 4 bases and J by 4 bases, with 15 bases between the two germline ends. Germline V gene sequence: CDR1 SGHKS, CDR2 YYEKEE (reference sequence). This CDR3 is CASSRGTLLYNEQFF. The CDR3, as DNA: TGTGCCAGCAGCCGCGGGACTCTCTTATACAATGAGCAGTTCTTC.

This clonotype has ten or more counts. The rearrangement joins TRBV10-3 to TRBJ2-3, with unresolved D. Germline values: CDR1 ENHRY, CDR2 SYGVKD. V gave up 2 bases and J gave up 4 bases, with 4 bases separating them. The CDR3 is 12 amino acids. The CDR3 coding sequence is TGTGCCATCAGTGAGCGATCAGATACGCAGTATTTT. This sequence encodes CAISERSDTQYF.

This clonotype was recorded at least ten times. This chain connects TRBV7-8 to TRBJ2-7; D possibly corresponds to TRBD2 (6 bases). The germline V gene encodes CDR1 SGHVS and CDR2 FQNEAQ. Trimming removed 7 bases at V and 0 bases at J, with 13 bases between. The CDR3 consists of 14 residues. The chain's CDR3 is CASTSGESSYEQYF. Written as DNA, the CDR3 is TGTGCCAGCACCTCGGGAGAGAGCTCCTACGAGCAGTACTTC.